This T cell receptor (beta chain) was sequenced in a study of cytomegalovirus exposure and HLA in healthy donors. Study results and caveats: TCR beta V- and J-gene trimming was later associated with a missense DCLRE1C variant. The study carried out a later analysis of TCR beta sequences. It associated some 15,000 of them with specific HLA alleles at a false discovery rate of 0.05.

Note on this clone: No antigen is known for it.

Primers: 60 Vbeta forward and 13 Jbeta reverse. Repertoires were generated with immunoSEQ multiplex PCR, while TCRdb's copy carries only in-frame clones and drops some. The repertoire has roughly 100,000 clones, roughly 67% of them found once; the top ten carry about 6.3%. After removal of 9 bases from V and 1 base from J, the junction contained 11 bases not matched to a gene. The germline V gene encodes CDR1 MNHEY and CDR2 SVGAGI. This CDR3 has 15 residues. This TCR was recovered from a boy younger than 18 in good health and CMV-seropositive. The sequencing input was PBMCs. The rearrangement joins TRBV6-5 to TRBJ1-2; 7 positions agree with TRBD1. CDR3 residues: CASSRRDSRNYGYTF. The CDR3 region has the DNA TGTGCCAGTTCCCGCCGGGACAGCCGTAACTATGGCTACACCTTC.